The 29 T cell receptor beta chains listed next were all sequenced from one sample in a study of T cell responses to AZD1222 COVID-19 vaccine. Using immunoSEQ multiplex PCR, the repertoire was profiled, and TCRdb retains in-frame clones only, with some absent. The repertoire has tens of thousands of clones, 80% of them found once; the top ten carry 9% to 13%. Material: peripheral blood, obtained on day 0 of AZD1222 vaccination. The receptors derive from an adult in good health.

The gene calls are TRBV7-2 and TRBJ1-2; weak D call: TRBD1 (5 bases). Germline CDR1 SGHTA, CDR2 FQGNSA. This CDR3 is 15 amino acids long. The V gene lost 6 bases and the J gene lost 5 bases, with 19 bases spanning the gap. DNA of the CDR3: TGTGCCAGCAGAATCGGGGGGAGAATTTCATATGGCTACACCTTC. Translation: CASRIGGRISYGYTF. Variable domain in full (rest from reference TRBV7-2 and TRBJ1-2): GAGVSQSPSNKVTEKGKDVELRCDPISGHTALYWYRQSLGQGLEFLIYFQGNSAPDKSGLPSDRFSAERTGGSVSTLTIQRTQQEDSAVYLCASRIGGRISYGYTFGSGTRLTVV.

The gene calls are TRBV5-1 and TRBJ1-1; D uncertain. The CDR3 is made up of 13 amino acids. The ends were cut back, 4 bases at V and 0 bases at J, with 7 bases in the middle. CDR1 and CDR2 (germline): SGHRS, YFSETQ. CDR3 region: CASSGYLNTEAFF. CDR3 nucleotides: TGCGCCAGCAGCGGTTATCTGAACACTGAAGCTTTCTTT.

This clone occurred a few times. The chain recombines TRBV6-4 with TRBJ1-6; D is uncertain. V was cut by 9 bases and J by 7 bases, with 16 bases left in between. This CDR3 region has 14 residues. Germline V gives CDR1 MRHNA, CDR2 SNTAGT. CDR3 nucleotides: TGTGCCAGTTCTGTGGGCAGCACCAATTCACCCCTCCACTTT. Amino acids: CASSVGSTNSPLHF.

V and J are TRBV4-1 and TRBJ2-2; D unresolved. This CDR3 contains 13 residues. Germline V gene lookup returns CDR1 MGHRA and CDR2 YSYEKL. Trimming took off 3 bases at V and 1 base at J, with 3 bases between the two ends. CDR3 sequence reads: CASSQMNTGELFF. CDR3 DNA: TGCGCCAGCAGCCAGATGAACACCGGGGAGCTGTTTTTT.

The chain has TRBV7-2 and TRBJ1-2, with 7 bases lining up with TRBD1. The CDR3 totals 17 residues. V lost 4 bases, J lost 0 bases, and 11 bases stayed unmatched. CDR1 and CDR2 from the germline V gene are SGHTA and FQGNSA. The CDR3: CASSSTGSKTSNYGYTF. The CDR3 nucleotides read TGTGCCAGCAGCTCGACAGGGTCTAAGACTTCTAACTATGGCTACACCTTC.

This clone showed up just once. This rearrangement joins TRBV12-5 to TRBJ2-1; possibly TRBD1 or TRBD2 for D (5 bases each). The CDR3 is 13 amino acids. Trimming stripped 1 base from V and 5 bases from J, with 6 bases between. CDR1 is LGHNT, CDR2 FRNRAP, per germline. The CDR3 region is CASGLGGDNEQFF. In DNA, the CDR3 is TGTGCTAGTGGTTTGGGAGGGGACAATGAGCAGTTCTTC.

The chain combines TRBV18 with TRBJ1-6, with TRBD1 matching over 7 bases. The CDR3 covers 15 residues. V was clipped by 6 bases and J by 5 bases; unmatched bases: 7. Per the germline V gene, CDR1 is KGHSH and CDR2 is LQKENI. CDR3 sequence reads: CASSQGGADNSPLHF. CDR3 nucleotides: TGTGCCAGCTCGCAGGGGGGGGCCGATAATTCACCCCTCCACTTT.

This chain uses TRBV6-1 with TRBJ1-3; 7 bases align to TRBD1. The CDR3 runs 19 residues. With V trimmed by 4 bases and J by 0 bases, 15 bases remained unmatched. CDR1 MNHNS and CDR2 SASEGT come from the germline V gene. DNA of the CDR3: TGTGCCAGCAGTGTTCTCAGACAGGGCACACACAGCTCTGGAAACACCATATATTTT. It yields the protein CASSVLRQGTHSSGNTIYF.

V gene TRBV6-5 combines with J gene TRBJ2-1, with TRBD2 identical over 10 bases. There are 15 residues in the CDR3. In germline, CDR1 is MNHEY, CDR2 SVGAGI. V shed 10 bases and J 3 bases; nucleotides not matched to a gene: 9. The CDR3: CAILPSGGVYNEQFF. CDR3 DNA: TGTGCCATCCTCCCTAGCGGGGGAGTCTACAATGAGCAGTTCTTC.

V is TRBV7-9 and J is TRBJ1-5; D not certain. There are 13 residues in the CDR3. V was clipped by 6 bases and J by 6 bases, with 12 bases between them. The germline CDR1 and CDR2 sequences are SEHNR and FQNEAQ (reference sequence). The chain's CDR3 is CASSTNSGQPQHF. CDR3 bases: TGTGCCAGCAGTACTAACAGCGGTCAGCCCCAGCATTTT.

The genes are TRBV10-3 and TRBJ1-5, with D possibly matching TRBD1 (5 bases). CDR3 length equals 13 residues. CDR1 is ENHRY and CDR2 is SYGVKD in the germline V gene. V shed 6 bases and J shed 7 bases, with 13 bases lying between them. This CDR3 is CAISQGSGQPQHF. The CDR3, as DNA: TGTGCCATCAGCCAGGGCTCCGGGCAGCCCCAGCATTTT.

The V gene is TRBV7-2, the J gene TRBJ1-2; the D gene is possibly TRBD1 (5 bases). V dropped 2 bases and J dropped 8 bases, with 18 bases sitting between them. This CDR3 spans 15 amino acids. Germline V gene data show CDR1 as SGHTA and CDR2 as FQGNSA. In DNA, the CDR3 is TGTGCCAGCAGCTTAAAGATCGTAGGAGGGGACGGCTACACCTTC. Translating gives CASSLKIVGGDGYTF.

This clone has a count of ten or more. This chain joins TRBV7-9 and TRBJ2-5; no clear D. The CDR3 is made up of 15 amino acids. The germline V gene has CDR1 SEHNR and CDR2 FQNEAQ (reference sequence). V lost 2 bases to trimming and J lost 1 base, with 11 bases between them. The CDR3, as DNA: TGTGCCAGCAGCTTATCCGGAGCGCCCCAAGAGACCCAGTACTTC. Translated, it gives CASSLSGAPQETQYF.

The genes are TRBV7-9 and TRBJ1-2; no clear D. The CDR3 consists of 12 residues. From germline, CDR1 is SEHNR and CDR2 FQNEAQ (reference sequence). Deletions cut 2 bases from V and 8 bases from J, with 9 bases between. CDR3 coding DNA: TGTGCCAGCAGCTTACCCGGGCGGGGCTACACCTTC. Translated, it gives CASSLPGRGYTF.

This clone came up once. The rearrangement links TRBV19 to TRBJ2-3, with D possibly being TRBD1 (5 bases). Between the trimmed V and J ends, which lost 3 bases and 4 bases, there was a span of 8 bases. The V gene's germline CDR1 is LNHDA and CDR2 SQIVND (reference sequence). The length of the CDR3 is 13 residues. CDR3 in DNA: TGTGCCAGTAGTATCACCAGGGCAGATACGCAGTATTTT. This gives the protein CASSITRADTQYF.

The chain combines TRBV30 with TRBJ1-2; 7 positions agree with TRBD1. Trimming took 2 bases from V and 8 from J; bases not matched to a gene: 8. CDR1 is GTSNPN and CDR2 is SVGIG in the germline V gene (reference sequence). The CDR3 contains 13 residues. The CDR3, as DNA: TGTGCCTGGAGTTGGCCAGGGGGTAAGGGCTACACCTTC. It encodes CAWSWPGGKGYTF.

This chain joins TRBV27 and TRBJ2-7; weak D call: TRBD2 (5 bases). The CDR3 spans 14 residues. V was shortened by 5 bases and J by 3 bases, with 14 bases between the two germline ends. Germline CDR1 reads MNHEY; CDR2 reads SMNVEV (reference sequence). CDR3 in DNA: TGTGCCAGCAGTACACTTGAGCGGCTCTACGAGCAGTACTTC. This translates into CASSTLERLYEQYF.

The V gene is TRBV14, the J gene TRBJ2-1; perhaps TRBD1 as D (5 bases). The CDR3 is made up of 15 amino acids. Trimming pared 2 bases from V and 2 bases from J, leaving 10 bases between. CDR1 and CDR2 (germline): SGHDN, FVKESK. The CDR3 loop is CASSQRGGPYNEQFF. DNA for the CDR3: TGTGCCAGCAGCCAAAGGGGTGGACCCTACAATGAGCAGTTCTTC.

This clone was observed a few times. The chain uses TRBV9 and TRBJ2-3, with D perhaps TRBD2 (5 bases). The germline gives CDR1 SGDLS, CDR2 YYNGEE. The CDR3 is 15 amino acids. The V gene lost 3 bases and the J gene lost 4 bases, with 15 bases spanning the gap. CDR3 sequence (DNA): TGTGCCAGCAGCGGGAAACTAGGAGTGGCAGATACGCAGTATTTT. Encoded protein: CASSGKLGVADTQYF. Filled out from reference TRBV9 and TRBJ2-3, the complete variable domain reads DSGVTQTPKHLITATGQRVTLRCSPRSGDLSVYWYQQSLDQGLQFLIQYYNGEERAKGNILERFSAQQFPDLHSELNLSSLELGDSALYFCASSGKLGVADTQYFGPGTRLTVL.

This clone has just a few counts. The V gene is TRBV2, the J gene TRBJ1-1, with D possibly TRBD1 on 6 matching bases. This CDR3 has 17 residues. CDR1 SNHLY and CDR2 FYNNEI come from the germline V gene. Trimming pared 6 bases from V and 4 bases from J, leaving 24 bases between. The CDR3 loop is CASSALPGHLRGTEAFF. The CDR3 DNA reads as TGTGCCAGCAGCGCCCTTCCGGGACACCTGAGAGGCACTGAAGCTTTCTTT.

The V gene is TRBV3-1 (or the pseudogene TRBV3-2), the J gene TRBJ1-5; D remains ambiguous. This CDR3 is built from 16 residues. Per germline, CDR1 LGHDT and CDR2 YNNKEL (reference sequence). The germline V and J ends were trimmed by 0 bases and 6 bases, with 15 bases remaining between them. The CDR3 region is CASSQDGFVLGQPQHF. The CDR3, as DNA: TGTGCCAGCAGCCAAGATGGCTTCGTACTCGGTCAGCCCCAGCATTTT.

V and J are TRBV3-1 (or the pseudogene TRBV3-2) and TRBJ1-6, with D possibly matching TRBD1 (6 bases). V was cut by 3 bases and J by 1 base, with 13 bases left in between. The CDR3 is 17 residues long. Germline lookup yields CDR1 LGHDT and CDR2 YNNKEL (reference sequence). CDR3 region: CASSQFQGGSYNSPLHF. CDR3 sequence (DNA): TGTGCCAGCAGCCAGTTCCAAGGGGGATCCTATAATTCACCCCTCCACTTT.

V and J are TRBV6-1 and TRBJ1-3; D is undetermined. V lost 2 bases and J 2 bases, leaving 13 bases between the germline ends. Germline CDR1 reads MNHNS; CDR2 reads SASEGT. The CDR3 extends over 16 amino acids. The CDR3, as DNA: TGTGCCAGCAGTGAAAGGGATAGGGCAGCTGGAAACACCATATATTTT. Amino acids: CASSERDRAAGNTIYF.

The chain combines TRBV9 with TRBJ2-3; 9 bases agree with TRBD1. The CDR3 loop spans 19 amino acids. Germline V gene data show CDR1 as SGDLS and CDR2 as YYNGEE. Trimming cost V 0 bases and J 2 bases; bases outside gene matches: 13. CDR3 DNA: TGTGCCAGCAGCGTAGGATGGGGGACAGGGCCCACTTCCACAGATACGCAGTATTTT. This gives the protein CASSVGWGTGPTSTDTQYF.

V gene TRBV7-2 combines with J gene TRBJ2-7; tentative D call: TRBD1 (5 bases). Trimming removed 1 base from V and 2 bases from J, with 9 bases in between. In germline, CDR1 is SGHTA, CDR2 FQGNSA. CDR3 length: 14 residues. CDR3 sequence: CASSLVQGPYEQYF. DNA of the CDR3: TGTGCCAGCAGCTTAGTCCAGGGTCCCTACGAGCAGTACTTC.

CDR3 sequence (DNA): TGTGCCAGCAGTGGATTGCCTAGCGGCACCGGGGAGCTGTTTTTT. Its protein is CASSGLPSGTGELFF. J is TRBJ2-2 and V is TRBV2; TRBD2 matches 7 bases. V shed 4 bases and J 4 bases; nucleotides not matched to a gene: 6. The CDR3 totals 15 residues. Per the germline V gene, CDR1 is SNHLY and CDR2 is FYNNEI.

This sequence joins TRBV29-1 and TRBJ1-2; D not certain. CDR1 is SQVTM and CDR2 is ANQGSEA in the germline V gene. The CDR3 sequence is 11 residues long. Trimming shortened V by 2 bases and J by 12 bases, and 13 bases separated the two germline ends. CDR3 in amino acids: CSVERIGQDTF. The CDR3 DNA follows: TGCAGCGTTGAACGGATTGGTCAGGACACCTTC.

The sample holds one count of this clone. The J gene is TRBJ1-2, the V gene TRBV7-3, with D possibly TRBD1 on 6 matching bases. V was clipped by 4 bases and J by 4 bases, with 10 bases between them. This CDR3 comprises 13 residues. The germline gives CDR1 SGHTA, CDR2 FQGTGA. CDR3 sequence reads: CASSSAGAYGYTF. Here the CDR3 DNA reads TGTGCCAGCAGCTCCGCAGGGGCCTATGGCTACACCTTC.

This clone came up once. The chain recombines TRBV5-1 with TRBJ2-3; D is unresolved. CDR3 length: 13 residues. Germline V gene lookup returns CDR1 SGHRS and CDR2 YFSETQ. V lost 5 bases to trimming and J lost 5 bases, with 12 bases between them. The CDR3 DNA reads TGCGCCAGCAGGCTAAAGGGCGAAGATACGCAGTATTTT. It encodes CASRLKGEDTQYF.